This entry lists 5 T cell receptor beta chains sequenced from one sample in a study of blood T cells in healthy people across ages. Next came a second PCR, run for roughly 6 to 11 cycles, which used a sample-barcoded 5' primer along with a J-beta primer mix. TCRdb re-called the 5' RACE reads with MiXCR, one entry per CDR3 protein. The repertoire holds 920,000 or so distinct CDR3 sequences, with 45% as singletons. What was sequenced was blood. The receptor set was obtained from an older woman in good health.

The V call is TRBV9, the J call TRBJ2-7; the D gene could be TRBD1 or TRBD2 (6 bases each). Looked up from germline, CDR1 is SGDLS and CDR2 is YYNGEE. V lost 0 bases and J lost 3, with 16 bases in between. The CDR3 is made up of 16 amino acids. Here the CDR3 reads CASSVGGGGQVYEQYF. CDR3 nucleotide sequence: TGTGCCAGCAGCGTAGGAGGAGGGGGGCAGGTCTACGAGCAGTACTTC.

About this clonotype itself: A junction boundary mismatches the germline segment, possibly from a read error. The chain employs TRBV18 and TRBJ2-7, with 10 bases fitting TRBD1. The CDR3 is 16 amino acids. Per the germline V gene, CDR1 is KGHSH and CDR2 is LQKENI. The CDR3 protein is CASPPPKGQGSYEQYF. For the CDR3, the DNA is TGTGCCAGCCCACCACCGAAGGGACAGGGGTCCTACGAGCAGTACTTC.

The V call is TRBV6-6, the J call TRBJ1-2, with D unclear. V gave up 0 bases and J gave up 2 bases, with 10 bases separating them. The CDR3 is 15 amino acids. Germline CDR1 MNHNY, CDR2 SVGAGI (reference sequence). The CDR3 spells CASSYSSGNNYGYTF. CDR3 sequence (DNA): TGTGCCAGCAGTTACTCATCTGGCAACAACTATGGCTACACCTTC.

Comment on this clonotype: Since a much larger clone is just one base distant, this may be a read error. The chain has TRBV11-2 and TRBJ2-3; D is unclear. CDR1 SGHAT and CDR2 FQNNGV come from the germline V gene. The CDR3 is 13 residues long. CDR3 bases: TGTGTCAGCAGCTTAGTTGGGACAGATACGCAGTATTTT. Translated, it gives CVSSLVGTDTQYF.

This clonotype occurred many times. V and J are TRBV5-6 and TRBJ2-1; TRBD2 matches 11 bases. The CDR3 is made up of 15 amino acids. Germline CDR1 reads SGHDT; CDR2 reads YYEEEE. The V and J ends lost 2 bases and 8 bases, in that order; junction bases with no gene match: 6. The CDR3 is CASSLAPSGRYEQFF. Written as DNA, the CDR3 is TGTGCCAGCAGCTTAGCACCTAGCGGGAGGTATGAGCAGTTCTTC.